These 22 T cell receptor beta chains were sequenced from one sample in a study of tumor-infiltrating lymphocytes in glioblastoma multiforme. Multiple V-beta primers and a C-beta primer amplified TCRB from RNA. TCRdb recomputed calls from the multiplex PCR reads with MiXCR, one row per CDR3 protein. The sample contains about 13,000 distinct CDR3 sequences, roughly 70% of which appear only once. The sequencing input was brain tumor tissue. These TCRs come from a male donor with glioblastoma.

The V and J genes are TRBV4-1 and TRBJ2-7; 8 bases fit TRBD2. The V and J ends lost 1 base and 8 bases, in that order; junction bases with no gene match: 10. The CDR3 is 15 amino acids. Germline V gene lookup returns CDR1 MGHRA and CDR2 YSYEKL. The CDR3 protein is CASSQGLGLDYKQYF. The CDR3 nucleotides read TGCGCCAGCAGCCAAGGGTTGGGACTAGATTACAAGCAGTACTTC.

The chain links TRBV11-1 to TRBJ2-7; D is perhaps TRBD2 (5 bases). The CDR3 contains 13 residues. With 0 bases removed from V and 5 bases from J, the gap between germline ends came to 8 bases. Germline V lookup: CDR1 SGHAT, CDR2 FQDESV (reference sequence). CDR3 in DNA: TGTGCCAGCAGCTTAGCGCACGGGGACGAGCAGTACTTC. Amino acids: CASSLAHGDEQYF.

The V gene is TRBV20-1, the J gene TRBJ2-5, with D perhaps matching TRBD1 or TRBD2 (7 bases each). This CDR3 is built from 13 residues. V dropped 8 bases and J dropped 7 bases, with 20 bases sitting between them. Germline CDR1 is DFQATT and CDR2 is SNEGSKA (reference sequence). DNA of the CDR3: TGCAGTTCCCAGGGGGGGGAAGAAGGGACCCAGTACTTC. It encodes CSSQGGEEGTQYF.

The chain carries TRBV5-4 and TRBJ2-3; unclear D gene. The CDR3 length is 17 residues. Looked up from germline, CDR1 is SGHNT and CDR2 is YYREEE (reference sequence). Trimming pared 4 bases from V and 1 base from J, leaving 19 bases between. CDR3 sequence (DNA): TGTGCCAGCAGCCTTTCGGTAAGGGATACGGGCACAGATACGCAGTATTTT. Translated, it gives CASSLSVRDTGTDTQYF.

This clonotype is labeled as medium-sized. The V call is TRBV29-1, the J call TRBJ1-2; D is uncertain. The CDR3 runs 12 residues. CDR1 SQVTM and CDR2 ANQGSEA come from the germline V gene. Trimming left V 6 bases short and J 2 bases short, with 10 bases between. The CDR3, as DNA: TGCAGCGTGACCGGGTCGAACTATGGCTACACCTTC. Protein sequence: CSVTGSNYGYTF.

This clonotype was seen at least ten times. The chain carries TRBV7-2 and TRBJ2-1, with 7 bases fitting TRBD2. Germline CDR1 and CDR2: SGHTA and FQGNSA. With V trimmed by 5 bases and J by 5 bases, 12 bases remained unmatched. This CDR3 spans 16 amino acids. The chain's CDR3 is CASSTREARTHNEQFF. The CDR3 DNA is TGTGCCAGCAGCACCCGGGAGGCTAGGACCCACAATGAGCAGTTCTTC.

On this clonotype itself: A junction end diverges from the germline sequence, so it may reflect a read error. In DNA, the CDR3 is TGTGTCAGCAGTTACTCGAGGACAGGGGGCGCAGAAACGCAGTATTTT. Its translation is CVSSYSRTGGAETQYF. The V and J genes are TRBV6-5 and TRBJ2-3; 11 bases match TRBD1. Germline V lookup: CDR1 MNHEY, CDR2 SVGAGI. The CDR3 is 16 amino acids.

This chain joins TRBV11-2 and TRBJ2-6; D remains unclear. This CDR3 contains 13 residues. V lost 2 bases and J lost 1, with 0 bases in between. Germline assignment: CDR1 SGHAT and CDR2 FQNNGV. The CDR3 is CASSLSGANVLTF. In DNA form, the CDR3 reads TGTGCCAGCAGCTTATCTGGGGCCAACGTCCTGACTTTC. The whole variable domain, remainder taken from reference TRBV11-2 and TRBJ2-6, is EAGVAQSPRYKIIEKRQSVAFWCNPISGHATLYWYQQILGQGPKLLIQFQNNGVVDDSQLPKDRFSAERLKGVDSTLKIQPAKLEDSAVYLCASSLSGANVLTFGAGSRLTVL.

This chain connects TRBV20-1 to TRBJ2-4, with TRBD2 identical over 7 bases. The CDR3 extends over 19 amino acids. Germline assignment: CDR1 DFQATT and CDR2 SNEGSKA (reference sequence). J lost 0 bases, V lost 2 bases, and 16 bases had no gene match. CDR3 sequence (DNA): TGCAGTGCTAGATACGCGGACGGGGGGATTCGGAAAGCCAAAAACATTCAGTACTTC. This encodes CSARYADGGIRKAKNIQYF.

This chain uses TRBV11-2 with TRBJ2-7, with D perhaps matching TRBD1 or TRBD2 (5 bases each). Germline values: CDR1 SGHAT, CDR2 FQNNGV. Trimming took 4 bases from V and 2 from J, leaving 15 bases between them. This CDR3 comprises 15 residues. The CDR3 nucleotides read TGTGCCAGCAGCTGGGGCTGGGACGGAACCTACGAGCAGTACTTC. Translating it yields CASSWGWDGTYEQYF.

This clonotype is deemed medium-sized. The chain recombines TRBV6-5 with TRBJ2-3, with 8 bases that match TRBD1. This CDR3 comprises 15 residues. V was pared by 6 bases and J by 1 base, with 6 bases of the junction left unmatched. The germline gives CDR1 MNHEY, CDR2 SVGAGI. CDR3 in amino acids: CASSPGTGGTDTQYF. The CDR3 DNA is TGTGCCAGCAGCCCCGGGACAGGTGGCACAGATACGCAGTATTTT.

The sample holds one count of this clonotype. The junction does not match germline at one end; this may be a read error. The chain has TRBV6-5 and TRBJ2-6; no reliable D call. Germline CDR1 is MNHEY and CDR2 is SVGAGI. The CDR3 covers 14 residues. The CDR3 here is CASNYISGANVLTF. CDR3 DNA: TGTGCCAGCAATTACATATCCGGGGCCAACGTCCTGACTTTC.

This clonotype was seen a handful of times. An end of the junction does not agree with germline; a read error may underlie this. The V call is TRBV20-1, the J call TRBJ2-1; unclear D gene. The length of the CDR3 is 14 residues. The germline gives CDR1 DFQATT, CDR2 SNEGSKA (reference sequence). The CDR3 here is CSAIDEARLYEQFF. CDR3 in DNA: TGTAGTGCTATAGATGAGGCAAGGCTGTATGAGCAGTTCTTC.

The chain recombines TRBV6-5 with TRBJ2-3; 11 positions match TRBD1. This CDR3 has 16 amino acids. V lost 0 bases to trimming and J lost 14 bases; unmatched junction nucleotides: 13. Per the germline V gene, CDR1 is MNHEY and CDR2 is SVGAGI. CDR3 DNA: TGTGCCAGCAGTTACTCGAGGACAGGGGGCGCAGATACGATGTATTTT. Amino acid sequence: CASSYSRTGGADTMYF.

In the case of this clonotype: The CDR3 carries no conserved terminal phenylalanine or tryptophan, so it likely arises from a read error. This chain connects TRBV19 to TRBJ2-7; D not certain. Germline-derived CDR1 and CDR2 are LNHDA and SQIVND (reference sequence). This CDR3 spans 12 amino acids. The CDR3 nucleotides are TGCGCCAGTAACGCGGTCGGCTACGAGCAGTACTAC. It specifies CASNAVGYEQYY.

This clonotype came up a few times. The J gene is TRBJ2-3, the V gene TRBV10-3; D possibly corresponds to TRBD1 (6 bases). Deletions cut 4 bases from V and 1 base from J, with 12 bases between. Germline V gene lookup returns CDR1 ENHRY and CDR2 SYGVKD. This CDR3 has 15 residues. The CDR3 DNA sequence: TGTGCCATCAGTGCAGGGACATACGGCACAGATACGCAGTATTTT. Residues: CAISAGTYGTDTQYF.

Notes on this clonotype: Possible read error: a much larger clone is one base away. The gene calls are TRBV7-9 and TRBJ1-1, with D tentatively TRBD1 (5 bases). The CDR3 totals 11 residues. Germline CDR1 reads SEHNR; CDR2 reads FQNEAQ (reference sequence). CDR3 coding DNA: TGTGCCAGCAGCACAGGACGGCAGAGCCTGTTT. This encodes CASSTGRQSLF.

By its share, this clonotype is medium-sized. The rearrangement joins TRBV4-2 to TRBJ2-7; D is ambiguous. V gave up 0 bases and J gave up 1 base, with 10 bases separating them. The CDR3 loop spans 15 amino acids. Germline V gives CDR1 LGHNA, CDR2 YNFKEQ. The DNA of the CDR3 is TGTGCCAGCAGCCAAGAGTTTACTTTTTCCTACGAGCAGTACTTC. Translating gives CASSQEFTFSYEQYF.

V usage is TRBV30 and J usage is TRBJ1-1; 9 positions agree with TRBD1. In germline, CDR1 is GTSNPN, CDR2 SVGIG (reference sequence). This CDR3 region has 16 residues. Trimming took 6 bases from V and 0 from J; bases not matched to a gene: 11. CDR3 in amino acids: CACKEGTGSMNTEAFF. The CDR3 bases are TGTGCCTGTAAGGAAGGGACAGGGAGTATGAACACTGAAGCTTTCTTT.

The table lists this clonotype with many counts. This chain joins TRBV11-1 and TRBJ2-4, with D uncertain. V was pared by 5 bases and J by 9 bases, with 14 bases between. The CDR3 totals 13 residues. Germline CDR1 SGHAT, CDR2 FQDESV (reference sequence). The CDR3 is CASSPLKAGIQYF. Written as DNA, the CDR3 is TGTGCCAGCAGCCCCCTCAAGGCCGGCATTCAGTACTTC.

A word on this clonotype: The junction and the germline gene differ at one end; a read error may be behind it. The rearrangement links TRBV6-1 to TRBJ1-6; D not resolved. Germline CDR1 is MNHNS and CDR2 is SASEGT. The CDR3 is 14 residues long. Written as DNA, the CDR3 is TGTGCCAGCAGTGCGACAAGGGAAAGTTCACCCTTCCACTTT. It yields the protein CASSATRESSPFHF.

This rearrangement joins TRBV6-2 or TRBV6-3 to TRBJ2-7; possible D gene TRBD2, 5 bases. CDR3 length: 12 amino acids. Trimming took off 7 bases at V and 6 bases at J, with 13 bases between the two ends. Germline V CDR1 and CDR2: MNHEY, SVGEGT. The CDR3 protein is CASTPGYLEQYF. The CDR3 nucleotides read TGTGCCAGCACCCCGGGGTACCTCGAGCAGTACTTC.